This T cell receptor (beta chain) is from a study of beta chain features in type 1 diabetes. Study results and limitations: The question of HLA type influencing TCRB rearrangement was one that remained unresolved here. A pattern of fewer insertions and more deletions at VDJ junctions was seen in type 1 diabetes patients. Among patients with Type 1 diabetes, TCRB CDR3s were moderately but significantly shorter in every one of the four CD4+ subsets.

Investigators reverse transcribed all isolated RNA, so they sequenced expressed TCRB transcripts. TCRdb keeps only in-frame clones here, not all; method: immunoSEQ multiplex PCR. In the table there are about 700,000 clones, over 10% of which are singletons. Sorting with CD45RO/CCR7/CD25/CD127/CD95/CD27 yielded naive, central memory, regulatory and stem-like memory CD4+ cells. Populations isolated by sorting all had purity greater than 95%. To note about this clone: Its antigen is not identified.

Germline V CDR1 and CDR2: MNHEY, SVGAGI. The junction had 2 bases not matched to a gene; V was cut back by 0 bases and J by 6 bases. CDR3 size: 14 residues. The rearrangement links TRBV6-5 to TRBJ1-2; TRBD1 agrees at 9 bases. The sequenced sample consisted of naive CD4+ T cells from blood. This TCR came from a man between 18 and 29 years old with type 1 diabetes. The chain's CDR3 is CASSYSGTGNGYTF. The CDR3, as DNA: TGTGCCAGCAGTTACTCGGGGACAGGGAATGGCTACACCTTC.